The 31 T cell receptor beta chains reported below all come from one sample, sequenced in a study of identical twins' blood T cells (dated by TCRdb to 2012 to 2014). Library method: 5' RACE. Instrument on record: Illumina Genome Analyzer IIx. TCRdb redid the processing of the public reads, applying fastp at Q25 and MiXCR, and retained in-frame beta chains. Every entry covers one CDR3 protein and lists the most common genes and DNA from its rows. The sample contains 300,000 to 400,000 distinct CDR3 sequences, under 30% of them found a single time. Around 5.6% of the sample rests with the top ten. Input material: PBMCs. Receptor source: a woman aged 18 to 49 in good health.

This clonotype was detected ten times or more. J is TRBJ1-2 and V is TRBV29-1; D is unresolved. V lost 6 bases, J lost 2 bases, and 10 bases lay in between. Germline assignment: CDR1 SQVTM and CDR2 ANQGSEA. This CDR3 comprises 12 residues. The CDR3 sequence: CSVTSGNYGYTF. DNA of the CDR3: TGCAGCGTCACATCCGGGAACTATGGCTACACCTTC.

This chain connects TRBV3-1 to TRBJ2-7; 8 nucleotides match TRBD2. Trimming at V came to 0 bases and at J to 1 base, leaving 8 bases not matched to a gene. The CDR3 runs 17 residues. Germline V gives CDR1 LGHDT, CDR2 YNNKEL (reference sequence). CDR3 nucleotides: TGTGCCAGCAGCCAAGATCTCCTAGCGGGCCCTTCCTACGAGCAGTACTTC. Amino acid sequence: CASSQDLLAGPSYEQYF.

The gene calls are TRBV20-1 and TRBJ2-2; unclear D gene. The CDR3 length is 13 residues. Germline-derived CDR1 and CDR2 are DFQATT and SNEGSKA (reference sequence). V was cut by 3 bases and J by 4 bases, with 9 bases left in between. The CDR3 protein is CSASSVGTGELFF. The CDR3 DNA sequence: TGCAGTGCTAGTTCAGTTGGCACCGGGGAGCTGTTTTTT.

In regard to this clonotype: A read error may explain this, as a much larger clone is one base away. The chain's CDR3 is CGSVLGQGYNEQFF. The CDR3 DNA sequence: TGTGGTAGTGTCCTGGGACAGGGGTACAATGAGCAGTTCTTC. This sequence joins TRBV12-5 and TRBJ2-1; 10 bases are shared with TRBD1. CDR3 length equals 14 residues. CDR1 and CDR2 (germline): LGHNT, FRNRAP.

V is TRBV6-5 and J is TRBJ1-1; weak D call: TRBD1 (5 bases). Trimming took off 8 bases at V and 6 bases at J, with 10 bases between the two ends. CDR1 and CDR2 from the germline V gene are MNHEY and SVGAGI. This CDR3 contains 11 residues. The CDR3 nucleotides read TGTGCCAGCGGGGGAGGGTCTGAAGCTTTCTTT. Encoded protein: CASGGGSEAFF.

This clonotype showed up just a few times. The V and J genes are TRBV7-8 and TRBJ2-7, with D hard to call. V lost 1 base and J lost 7, with 14 bases in between. The CDR3 runs 14 residues. CDR1 is SGHVS and CDR2 is FQNEAQ in the germline V gene. CDR3 region: CASSLVSAGVEQYF. CDR3 in DNA: TGTGCCAGCAGCTTAGTAAGCGCTGGGGTAGAGCAGTACTTC.

This clonotype was counted a few times. The J gene is TRBJ2-3, the V gene TRBV20-1, with 11 bases lining up with TRBD2. Trimming removed 5 bases from V and 2 bases from J; junction bases left unmatched: 9. The V gene's germline CDR1 is DFQATT and CDR2 SNEGSKA (reference sequence). The CDR3 contains 16 residues. In DNA, the CDR3 is TGCAGTGCTGAATCCCTACTAGCGGGAGACACAGATACGCAGTATTTT. Protein: CSAESLLAGDTDTQYF.

The chain employs TRBV27 and TRBJ2-7; 10 bases are a match to TRBD2. The V gene end was trimmed by 5 bases and the J gene end by 9 bases; junction bases not matched to a gene: 13. From germline, CDR1 is MNHEY and CDR2 SMNVEV (reference sequence). The CDR3 loop spans 15 amino acids. CDR3 residues: CASSGALAGMDGQYF. CDR3 in DNA: TGTGCCAGCAGTGGAGCACTAGCGGGAATGGACGGGCAGTACTTC.

The CDR3 DNA reads as TGTGCCAGCAGCGTAGAGGGATTCACAGATACGCAGTATTTT. Amino acid sequence: CASSVEGFTDTQYF. V and J are TRBV9 and TRBJ2-3; D unresolved. The CDR3 is 14 residues long. CDR1 and CDR2 (germline): SGDLS, YYNGEE. Deletions cut 0 bases from V and 2 bases from J, with 7 bases between.

In this sample, this clonotype turned up a few times. The chain joins TRBV11-2 to TRBJ2-1; 11 bases match TRBD2. Germline values: CDR1 SGHAT, CDR2 FQNNGV. The CDR3 loop spans 15 amino acids. J gave up 9 bases and V 4 bases, and 8 bases lay outside the gene matches. The CDR3 nucleotides are TGTGCCAGCAGCTCGACTAGCGGGGTTATGTCTGAGCAGTTCTTC. It specifies CASSSTSGVMSEQFF.

The genes are TRBV7-9 and TRBJ2-7, with D unresolved. The germline V gene has CDR1 SEHNR and CDR2 FQNEAQ (reference sequence). This CDR3 is built from 14 residues. V was clipped by 5 bases and J by 4 bases, with 15 bases between them. The CDR3 region is CASSNDGNRYEQYF. The CDR3 nucleotides read TGTGCCAGCAGCAACGACGGCAACCGGTACGAGCAGTACTTC. Looking up the rest from reference TRBV7-9 and TRBJ2-7 gives the full variable domain: DTGVSQNPRHKITKRGQNVTFRCDPISEHNRLYWYRQTLGQGPEFLTYFQNEAQLEKSRLLSDRFSAERPKGSFSTLEIQRTEQGDSAMYLCASSNDGNRYEQYFGPGTRLTVT.

The chain recombines TRBV9 with TRBJ1-4, with 10 bases aligning to TRBD1. Germline V gives CDR1 SGDLS, CDR2 YYNGEE. The CDR3 totals 17 residues. J was trimmed by 6 bases and V by 0 bases; bases with no gene match: 8. In DNA, the CDR3 is TGTGCCAGCAGCGTAGATGCGACAGGGGGCTATGATGAAAAACTGTTTTTT. This translates into CASSVDATGGYDEKLFF.

This chain uses TRBV6-5 with TRBJ2-3; 8 bases align to TRBD1. This CDR3 comprises 14 residues. The J segment lost 3 bases and the V segment lost 5 bases, leaving 4 bases of the junction unmatched. Germline V lookup: CDR1 MNHEY, CDR2 SVGAGI. The CDR3 DNA is TGTGCCAGCAGTATCTACAGGGGGACAGATACGCAGTATTTT. Translation gives CASSIYRGTDTQYF.

The chain joins TRBV18 to TRBJ1-2, with D unresolved. V dropped 2 bases and J dropped 5 bases, with 12 bases sitting between them. There are 14 residues in the CDR3. The V gene's germline CDR1 is KGHSH and CDR2 LQKENI. The CDR3 here is CASSPGGPGYGYTF. The CDR3 nucleotides read TGTGCCAGCTCACCAGGCGGCCCTGGATATGGCTACACCTTC.

The chain joins TRBV7-2 to TRBJ2-3; D is uncertain. Germline CDR1 and CDR2: SGHTA and FQGNSA. The germline V and J ends were trimmed by 1 base and 6 bases, with 11 bases remaining between them. The CDR3 length is 14 residues. CDR3 in DNA: TGTGCCAGCAGCTTAGATGGTCCCCTTGATACGCAGTATTTT. It is translated as CASSLDGPLDTQYF.

This clonotype was counted between two and nine times. The chain uses TRBV29-1 and TRBJ1-2; tentative D call: TRBD1 (5 bases). The CDR3 runs to 13 residues. Per the germline V gene, CDR1 is SQVTM and CDR2 is ANQGSEA. V was cut by 4 bases and J by 5 bases, with 14 bases left in between. The CDR3 nucleotides are TGCAGCGTTGTACAAGTAGGGGAGTATGGCTACACCTTC. Protein product: CSVVQVGEYGYTF.

This clonotype turned up a few times. The chain joins TRBV12-3 or TRBV12-4 to TRBJ2-7; D is uncertain. The CDR3 has 12 residues. Trimming shortened V by 3 bases and J by 3 bases, and 6 bases separated the two germline ends. CDR3 sequence reads: CASSFGLYEQYF. For the CDR3, the DNA is TGTGCCAGCAGTTTCGGTCTCTACGAGCAGTACTTC.

This chain joins TRBV5-1 and TRBJ2-1; D remains ambiguous. V lost 0 bases and J lost 2, with 12 bases in between. Germline loops: CDR1 SGHRS, CDR2 YFSETQ. The CDR3 sequence is 16 residues long. Here the CDR3 reads CASSLATDTTYNEQFF. CDR3 coding DNA: TGCGCCAGCAGCTTGGCTACAGATACTACCTACAATGAGCAGTTCTTC. The whole variable domain, filled in from reference TRBV5-1 and TRBJ2-1, reads KAGVTQTPRYLIKTRGQQVTLSCSPISGHRSVSWYQQTPGQGLQFLFEYFSETQRNKGNFPGRFSGRQFSNSRSEMNVSTLELGDSALYLCASSLATDTTYNEQFFGPGTRLTVL.

V is TRBV12-5 and J is TRBJ2-6; D uncertain. The V gene's germline CDR1 is LGHNT and CDR2 FRNRAP. The CDR3 has 16 residues. V lost 5 bases to trimming and J lost 1 base, with 12 bases between them. CDR3 sequence: CASGGTVPSGANVLTF. The CDR3 DNA is TGTGCTAGTGGTGGTACAGTACCATCTGGGGCCAACGTCCTGACTTTC.

The rearrangement joins TRBV2 to TRBJ2-5; 11 nucleotides line up with TRBD1. Germline V gene data show CDR1 as SNHLY and CDR2 as FYNNEI. This CDR3 is built from 14 residues. Trimming at V came to 10 bases and at J to 4 bases, leaving 8 bases not matched to a gene. CDR3 in amino acids: CATIQDRGRETQYF. The CDR3 bases are TGTGCCACCATCCAGGACAGGGGGCGAGAGACCCAGTACTTC.

This clonotype was counted only a few times. This chain joins TRBV29-1 and TRBJ2-7, with 10 bases that match TRBD1. V trimming: 5 bases; J trimming: 1 base; junction bases outside the gene matches: 2. Germline CDR1 is SQVTM and CDR2 is ANQGSEA. The CDR3 has 13 residues. The CDR3 region is CSVRTGGSYEQYF. The CDR3 bases are TGCAGCGTTCGGACAGGGGGATCCTACGAGCAGTACTTC.

The V gene is TRBV9, the J gene TRBJ2-1, with a weak D call TRBD2 (5 bases). CDR3 length: 14 residues. Germline-derived CDR1 and CDR2 are SGDLS and YYNGEE. Deletions cut 0 bases from V and 8 bases from J, with 12 bases between. The CDR3: CASSVGLSRDEQFF. CDR3 DNA sequence: TGTGCCAGCAGCGTAGGACTATCCCGGGATGAGCAGTTCTTC.

The J gene is TRBJ1-5, the V gene TRBV5-5; 8 bases agree with TRBD1. The DNA end favors TRBJ2-3, so the J call may be wrong. Per germline, CDR1 SGHKS and CDR2 YYEKEE (reference sequence). The CDR3 runs to 14 residues. CDR3 nucleotides: TGTGCCAGCAGCCCGCGGACAGGGAATCAGCCCCAGTATTTT. It encodes CASSPRTGNQPQYF.

This clonotype showed up just once. This chain connects TRBV6-5 to TRBJ1-1, with D unclear. V lost 0 bases to trimming and J lost 6 bases, with 8 bases between them. Germline loops: CDR1 MNHEY, CDR2 SVGAGI. The CDR3 is 13 residues long. The CDR3, as DNA: TGTGCCAGCAGTTACTCTGTCGGGCCTGAAGCTTTCTTT. This encodes CASSYSVGPEAFF.

Concerning this clonotype itself: A much larger clone differs by one base, so this may be a read error. The chain is built from TRBV5-5 and TRBJ1-2, with a tentative D call TRBD1 (5 bases). The CDR3 runs 13 residues. The germline V gene has CDR1 SGHKS and CDR2 YYEKEE (reference sequence). CDR3 DNA: TGTGCCAGCAGCTTCGGGGGTAACTATGGCCACACCTTC. Translated, it gives CASSFGGNYGHTF.

This clonotype was found many times. The chain employs TRBV24-1 and TRBJ2-1, with TRBD2 identical over 13 bases. V shed 3 bases, J shed 5 bases, and the junction held 3 bases outside the gene matches. This CDR3 has 16 amino acids. Germline V gene sequence: CDR1 KGHDR, CDR2 SFDVKD. CDR3 DNA: TGTGCCACCAGTGATACTAGCGGGAGGGCCGACAATGAGCAGTTCTTC. Amino acid sequence: CATSDTSGRADNEQFF.

This clonotype has only a few counts. The chain carries TRBV20-1 and TRBJ2-1; 11 bases fit TRBD2. CDR3 size: 15 residues. The germline V gene has CDR1 DFQATT and CDR2 SNEGSKA (reference sequence). V was clipped by 3 bases and J by 3 bases; unmatched bases: 4. Here the CDR3 reads CSARAGTSGYNEQFF. The CDR3 coding sequence is TGCAGTGCTAGGGCCGGGACTAGCGGCTACAATGAGCAGTTCTTC.

The V and J genes are TRBV7-9 and TRBJ1-4; D may be TRBD1 (6 bases). Germline V lookup: CDR1 SEHNR, CDR2 FQNEAQ (reference sequence). The CDR3 sequence is 15 residues long. The ends were cut back, 5 bases at V and 2 bases at J, with 12 bases in the middle. The CDR3 DNA sequence: TGTGCCAGCAGCCCTCGGGGGGCCACTAATGAAAAACTGTTTTTT. It is translated as CASSPRGATNEKLFF.

This clonotype was detected a few times. The V gene is TRBV7-2, the J gene TRBJ1-1; D is unclear. Trimming pared 2 bases from V and 8 bases from J, leaving 12 bases between. Germline loops: CDR1 SGHTA, CDR2 FQGNSA. There are 13 residues in the CDR3. In DNA form, the CDR3 reads TGTGCCAGCAGCTTATCCCGGGCAGGCGAAGCTTTCTTT. This sequence encodes CASSLSRAGEAFF.

The J gene is TRBJ2-3, the V gene TRBV19; 13 bases align to TRBD2. J was trimmed by 0 bases and V by 4 bases; bases with no gene match: 7. Per germline, CDR1 LNHDA and CDR2 SQIVND (reference sequence). The CDR3 runs 18 residues. The CDR3 bases are TGTGCCAGTAGTAGGACCGGGACTAGCGGGACTAGCACAGATACGCAGTATTTT. This sequence encodes CASSRTGTSGTSTDTQYF.

The chain joins TRBV3-1 to TRBJ1-2; weak D call: TRBD1 (5 bases). The CDR3 extends over 15 amino acids. V was cut by 6 bases and J by 0 bases, with 14 bases left in between. Germline values: CDR1 LGHDT, CDR2 YNNKEL (reference sequence). CDR3 residues: CASSPGGGTNYGYTF. CDR3 sequence (DNA): TGTGCCAGCAGTCCCGGCGGGGGGACTAACTATGGCTACACCTTC.